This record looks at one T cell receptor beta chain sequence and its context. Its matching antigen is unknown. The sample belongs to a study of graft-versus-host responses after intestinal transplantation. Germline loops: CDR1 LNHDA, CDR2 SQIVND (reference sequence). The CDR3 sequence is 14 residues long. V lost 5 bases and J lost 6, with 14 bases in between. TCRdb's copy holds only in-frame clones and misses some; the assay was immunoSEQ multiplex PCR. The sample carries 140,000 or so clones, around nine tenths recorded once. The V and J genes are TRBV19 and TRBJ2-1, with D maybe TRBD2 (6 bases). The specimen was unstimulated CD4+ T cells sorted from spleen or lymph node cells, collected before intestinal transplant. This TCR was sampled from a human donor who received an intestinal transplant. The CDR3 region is CASSLQRVSNEQFF. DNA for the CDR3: TGTGCCAGTAGTCTTCAGCGGGTGAGCAATGAGCAGTTCTTC.